This T cell receptor beta chain derives from a study of T cell responses to AZD1222 COVID-19 vaccine. The CDR3 length is 14 residues. Germline CDR1 SQVTM, CDR2 ANQGSEA. V shed 6 bases, J shed 4 bases, and the junction held 9 bases outside the gene matches. Clones were read by immunoSEQ multiplex PCR, and TCRdb kept only the in-frame ones, dropping some. The sample has about 160,000 clones; 92% are singletons. The genes are TRBV29-1 and TRBJ1-1; 9 bases map to TRBD1. The receptor comes from an adult who received the AZD1222 COVID-19 vaccine. The sequences come from peripheral blood, collected 28 days after the second AZD1222 dose. The CDR3 sequence: CSVENRGRSTEAFF. CDR3 nucleotide sequence: TGCAGCGTCGAAAACAGGGGGCGGTCCACTGAAGCTTTCTTT.